This T cell receptor (beta chain) was retrieved from a study of T-cell memory formation after mild COVID-19. Whole-study context: TCR clusters were largely donor specific.

Overall study results and limits: Contracting CD4+ clones sat mainly in CM and EM; CD8+ in EMRA.

Constant-segment-primed 5'RACE gave TCR alpha and TCR beta cDNA libraries with sample barcodes and UMIs. TCRdb redid the calling of the 5' RACE reads with MiXCR, one entry per CDR3 protein. The sample contains about 200,000 distinct CDR3 sequences, around 18% of which appear only once. Details on this clonotype: Its antigen remains unidentified.

CDR3 size: 15 residues. In germline, CDR1 is LGHDT, CDR2 YNNKEL (reference sequence). With V trimmed by 4 bases and J by 4 bases, 8 bases remained unmatched. The chain is built from TRBV3-1 and TRBJ1-2; 8 nucleotides agree with TRBD1. The sequencing input was PBMCs or a T cell subset sorted from them (not recorded which). The TCR originated in an adult woman who had mild COVID-19 (a few samples of this study predate the infection). Cell type and time point are not known. The CDR3 DNA is TGTGCCAGCAGCCTTCAGGGGGCGGCCCCCTATGGCTACACCTTC. This encodes CASSLQGAAPYGYTF.